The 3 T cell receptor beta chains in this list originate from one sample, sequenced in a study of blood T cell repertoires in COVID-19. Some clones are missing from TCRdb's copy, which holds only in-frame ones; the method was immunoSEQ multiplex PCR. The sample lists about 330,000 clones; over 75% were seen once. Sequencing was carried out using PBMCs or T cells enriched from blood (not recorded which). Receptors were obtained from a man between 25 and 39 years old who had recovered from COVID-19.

CDR3 nucleotide sequence: TGTGCCAGCAGCCCCCAATTGGAGACCCAGTACTTC. As protein: CASSPQLETQYF. V and J are TRBV6-5 and TRBJ2-5; unclear D gene. The germline V and J ends were trimmed by 6 bases and 5 bases, with 10 bases remaining between them. Germline CDR1 and CDR2: MNHEY and SVGAGI. The length of the CDR3 is 12 residues.

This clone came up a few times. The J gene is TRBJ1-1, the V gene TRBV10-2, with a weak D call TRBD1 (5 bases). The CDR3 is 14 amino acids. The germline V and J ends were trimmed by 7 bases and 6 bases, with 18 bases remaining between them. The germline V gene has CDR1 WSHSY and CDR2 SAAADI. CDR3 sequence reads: CASKTQGNIAEAFF. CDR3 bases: TGCGCCAGCAAAACGCAGGGTAATATCGCTGAAGCTTTCTTT.

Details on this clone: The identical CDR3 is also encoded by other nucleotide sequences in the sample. CDR3 in DNA: TGTGCCAGCAGCTTGGGCAGGGGGCGTGAGACCCAGTACTTC. It translates to CASSLGRGRETQYF. The V and J genes are TRBV5-6 and TRBJ2-5; 8 bases are a match to TRBD1. The trim removed 0 bases at V and 5 bases at J, leaving 3 bases unmatched. This CDR3 has 14 residues. CDR1 is SGHDT and CDR2 is YYEEEE in the germline V gene.